This T cell receptor (beta chain) originates from a study of cytomegalovirus exposure and HLA in healthy donors. Study results and limitations: The listing of roughly 160 TCR beta chains classed them as cytomegalovirus-associated.

Of note for this clone: What it binds is not known.

The CDR3 has 15 residues. The study ran its PCR with 60 Vbeta and 13 Jbeta primers. Using immunoSEQ multiplex PCR, the repertoire was profiled, and TCRdb retains in-frame clones only, with some absent. Among approximately 110,000 clones listed, 70% to 85% were seen once. This clonotype originated in a human donor in good health. V gene TRBV21-1 combines with J gene TRBJ1-5; TRBD1, the table's D call, was not compared with the DNA. TRBV21-1 is assigned pseudogene status. The sample taken for sequencing was PBMCs. The CDR3 DNA reads as TGTGCCAGCAGCAAAAAGGGGTCCGGCAATCAGCCCCAGCATTTT. Protein product: CASSKKGSGNQPQHF.